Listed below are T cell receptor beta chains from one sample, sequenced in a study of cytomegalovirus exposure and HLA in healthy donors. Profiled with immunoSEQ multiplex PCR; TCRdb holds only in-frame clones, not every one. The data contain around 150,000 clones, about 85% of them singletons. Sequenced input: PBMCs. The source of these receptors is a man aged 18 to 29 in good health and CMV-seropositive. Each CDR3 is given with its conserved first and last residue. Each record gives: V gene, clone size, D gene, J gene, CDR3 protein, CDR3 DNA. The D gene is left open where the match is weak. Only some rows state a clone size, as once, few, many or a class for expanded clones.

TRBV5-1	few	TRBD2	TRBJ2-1	CASGLRDSGLAGGPRNEQFF	TGCGCCAGCGGACTCCGGGACAGCGGACTAGCGGGGGGGCCCAGGAATGAGCAGTTCTTC
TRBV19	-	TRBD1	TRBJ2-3	CASSANRGRTSTDTQYF	TGTGCCAGTAGTGCCAACAGGGGGCGAACTAGCACAGATACGCAGTATTTT
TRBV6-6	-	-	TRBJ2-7	CASSRGYEQYF	TGTGCCAGCAGCCGGGGCTACGAGCAGTACTTC
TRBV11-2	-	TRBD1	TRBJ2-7	CASSPPGQGVTYEQYF	TGTGCCAGCAGCCCCCCCGGACAGGGGGTAACCTACGAGCAGTACTTC
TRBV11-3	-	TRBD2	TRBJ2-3	CASSPGTNWQYF	TGTGCCAGCAGCCCTGGGACTAACTGGCAGTATTTT
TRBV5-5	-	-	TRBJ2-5	CASSLSPPGIQETQYF	TGTGCCAGCAGCTTGTCTCCGCCGGGGATACAAGAGACCCAGTACTTC
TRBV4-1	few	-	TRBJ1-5	CASSQDLLNQPQHF	TGCGCCAGCAGCCAAGATCTCCTAAATCAGCCCCAGCATTTT
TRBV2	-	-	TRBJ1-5	CACNRVVGNQPQHF	TGTGCCTGCAACAGAGTCGTGGGCAATCAGCCCCAGCATTTT
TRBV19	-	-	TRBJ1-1	CASSLDSQQAFF	TGTGCCAGTAGTCTGGACAGCCAACAAGCTTTCTTT
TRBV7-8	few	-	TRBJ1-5	CASRAQGGSNQPQHF	TGTGCCAGCAGAGCTCAAGGGGGTTCTAATCAGCCCCAGCATTTT
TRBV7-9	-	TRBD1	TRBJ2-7	CASSSGTASYEQYF	TGTGCCAGCAGCTCCGGGACAGCCTCCTACGAGCAGTACTTC
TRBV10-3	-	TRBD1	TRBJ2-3	CAIKGQQFTDTQYF	TGTGCCATCAAGGGACAGCAGTTCACAGATACGCAGTATTTT
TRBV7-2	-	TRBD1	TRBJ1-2	CASSRDRGDYGYTF	TGTGCCAGCAGCCGGGACAGAGGGGATTATGGCTACACCTTC
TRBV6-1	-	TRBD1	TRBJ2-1	CASSEAGGQEYNEQFF	TGTGCCAGCAGTGAAGCAGGGGGACAGGAGTACAATGAGCAGTTCTTC
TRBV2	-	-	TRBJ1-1	CASSGGGKDTEAFF	TGTGCCAGCAGCGGGGGGGGCAAGGACACTGAAGCTTTCTTT
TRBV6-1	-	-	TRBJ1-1	CASSRGVRSEAFF	TGTGCCAGCAGCAGGGGAGTTAGGTCTGAAGCTTTCTTT
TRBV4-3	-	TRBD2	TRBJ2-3	CASSQGTSNTDTQYF	TGCGCCAGCAGCCAAGGGACTAGCAACACAGATACGCAGTATTTT
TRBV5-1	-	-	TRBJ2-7	CASSLDPGSYEQYF	TGCGCCAGCAGCTTGGATCCAGGCTCCTACGAGCAGTACTTC
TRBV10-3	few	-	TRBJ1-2	CAISGQNYGYTF	TGTGCCATCAGCGGACAGAACTATGGCTACACCTTC
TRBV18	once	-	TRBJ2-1	CASSPPPGQKYNEQFF	TGTGCCAGCTCACCTCCACCGGGACAAAAGTACAATGAGCAGTTCTTC
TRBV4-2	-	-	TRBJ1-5	CASSQVGGEHQPQHF	TGTGCCAGCAGCCAAGTAGGGGGGGAACATCAGCCCCAGCATTTT
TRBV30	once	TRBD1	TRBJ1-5	CAWSAYRRDRDSNQPQHF	TGTGCCTGGAGTGCGTACCGCCGGGACAGGGATAGCAATCAGCCCCAGCATTTT
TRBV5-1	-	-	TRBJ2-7	CASSLDLAYEQYF	TGCGCCAGCAGCTTGGATTTAGCCTACGAGCAGTACTTC
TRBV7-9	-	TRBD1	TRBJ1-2	CASSPSGTEGFGYGYTF	TGTGCCAGCAGCCCTAGTGGGACAGAGGGCTTCGGCTATGGCTACACCTTC
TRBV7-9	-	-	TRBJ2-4	CASSSPLEATKNIQYF	TGTGCCAGCAGCTCACCCCTTGAGGCGACCAAAAACATTCAGTACTTC
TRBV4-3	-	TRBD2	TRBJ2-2	CASSQDMGLATGELFF	TGCGCCAGCAGCCAAGATATGGGACTAGCTACCGGGGAGCTGTTTTTT
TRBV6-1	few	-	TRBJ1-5	CASSEQGPAAGSQHF	TGTGCCAGCAGTGAACAGGGTCCGGCGGCGGGGTCCCAGCATTTT
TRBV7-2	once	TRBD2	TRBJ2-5	CASSLRGASWTSGQETQYF	TGTGCCAGCAGCTTACGGGGCGCGAGTTGGACTAGCGGGCAAGAGACCCAGTACTTC
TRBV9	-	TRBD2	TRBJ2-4	CASSVDGLAGDLAKNIQYF	TGTGCCAGCAGCGTAGACGGACTAGCGGGGGACCTAGCCAAAAACATTCAGTACTTC
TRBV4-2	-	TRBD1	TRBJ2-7	CASSTSPQGAGEQYF	TGTGCCAGCAGCACGAGCCCCCAGGGGGCAGGCGAGCAGTACTTC
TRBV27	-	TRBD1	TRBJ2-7	CASSRTGTGVPYEQHF	TGTGCCAGCAGCCGAACCGGGACAGGCGTTCCCTACGAGCAGCACTTC
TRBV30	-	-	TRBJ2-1	CAWSVSQGNEQFF	TGTGCCTGGAGTGTATCACAGGGCAATGAGCAGTTCTTC
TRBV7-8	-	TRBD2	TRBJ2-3	CASSLFLPERGGETDTQYF	TGTGCCAGCAGCTTATTTCTACCAGAACGGGGGGGTGAAACAGATACGCAGTATTTT
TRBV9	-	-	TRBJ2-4	CASSVYGGMAKNIQYF	TGTGCCAGCAGCGTATATGGGGGGATGGCCAAAAACATTCAGTACTTC
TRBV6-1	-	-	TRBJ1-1	CATRGYTEAFF	TGTGCCACCCGAGGGTACACTGAAGCTTTCTTT
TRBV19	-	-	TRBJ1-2	CASSMLRSLGYTF	TGTGCCAGTAGTATGCTGAGGAGCTTGGGCTACACCTTC
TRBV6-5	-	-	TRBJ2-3	CASSYSRARTDTQYF	TGTGCCAGCAGTTACTCCAGGGCCCGCACAGATACGCAGTATTTT
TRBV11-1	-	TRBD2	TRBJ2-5	CASSLGPGGASVETQYF	TGTGCCAGCAGCTTAGGTCCCGGGGGGGCGAGTGTCGAGACCCAGTACTTC
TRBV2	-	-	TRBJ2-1	CASNEGGVRNEQFF	TGTGCCAGCAACGAAGGGGGAGTGAGGAATGAGCAGTTCTTC
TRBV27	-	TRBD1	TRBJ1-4	CASSYLLPGQGHEKLFF	TGTGCCAGCAGTTATCTCCTGCCGGGACAGGGGCATGAAAAACTGTTTTTT
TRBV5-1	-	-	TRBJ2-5	CASSAQGGVETQYF	TGCGCCAGCAGCGCCCAAGGGGGAGTAGAGACCCAGTACTTC
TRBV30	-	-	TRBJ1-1	CAWTSPNTEAFF	TGTGCCTGGACAAGCCCGAACACTGAAGCTTTCTTT
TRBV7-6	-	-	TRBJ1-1	CASSLASQLEAFF	TGTGCCAGCAGCTTAGCGTCTCAGTTAGAAGCTTTCTTT
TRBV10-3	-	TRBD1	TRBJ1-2	CAISGGTGEGYGYTF	TGTGCCATCAGTGGGGGGACAGGGGAAGGCTATGGCTACACCTTC
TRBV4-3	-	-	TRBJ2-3	CASSQDWRGGTDTQYF	TGCGCCAGCAGCCAAGATTGGAGGGGGGGGACAGATACGCAGTATTTT
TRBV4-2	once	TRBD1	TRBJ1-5	CASSHTDREDQPQHF	TGTGCCAGCAGCCATACCGACAGGGAGGACCAGCCCCAGCATTTT
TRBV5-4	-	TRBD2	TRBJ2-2	CASTPGGPGTGELFF	TGTGCCAGCACCCCGGGGGGGCCGGGCACCGGGGAGCTGTTTTTT
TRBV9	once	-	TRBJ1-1	CASSVGQAQMNTEAFF	TGTGCCAGCAGCGTAGGGCAGGCCCAAATGAACACTGAAGCTTTCTTT
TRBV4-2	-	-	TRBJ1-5	CASSQDYGTPNQPQHF	TGTGCCAGCAGCCAAGATTATGGGACACCAAATCAGCCCCAGCATTTT
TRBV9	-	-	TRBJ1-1	CASSVVGVGTEAFF	TGTGCCAGCAGCGTAGTAGGGGTAGGTACTGAAGCTTTCTTT
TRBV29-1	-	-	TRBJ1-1	CSADRHDTEAFF	TGCAGCGCCGACAGGCATGACACTGAAGCTTTCTTT
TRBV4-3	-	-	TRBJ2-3	CASSQDLGTRTSTDTQYF	TGCGCCAGCAGCCAAGATCTAGGAACTAGGACTAGCACAGATACGCAGTATTTT
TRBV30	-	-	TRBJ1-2	CAWSARRGNYGYTF	TGTGCCTGGAGTGCCCGCAGGGGAAACTATGGCTACACCTTC
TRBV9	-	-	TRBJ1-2	CASSFGTTDGYTF	TGTGCCAGCAGCTTCGGGACAACTGATGGCTACACCTTC
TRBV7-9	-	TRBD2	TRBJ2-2	CASSLVLAGFPGELFF	TGTGCCAGCAGCTTAGTTCTAGCGGGGTTTCCCGGGGAGCTGTTTTTT
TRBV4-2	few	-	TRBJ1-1	CASSPMKRNTEAFF	TGTGCCAGCAGCCCAATGAAGAGGAACACTGAAGCTTTCTTT
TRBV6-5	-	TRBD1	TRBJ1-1	CASSWGQGIPNGAFF	TGTGCCAGCAGTTGGGGACAGGGGATACCCAATGGAGCTTTCTTT
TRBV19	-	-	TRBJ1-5	CASSINSLSNQPQHF	TGTGCCAGTAGTATAAACAGTCTTAGCAATCAGCCCCAGCATTTT
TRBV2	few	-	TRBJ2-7	CASGTLAYEQYF	TGTGCCAGCGGTACACTAGCCTACGAGCAGTACTTC